This TCR beta chain originates from a study of blood T cell repertoires in COVID-19. Study-wide background: There were acute and convalescent COVID-19 samples, and they came from the United States, Italy and Spain. PBMCs, B-cell-depleted T cells, or T cells were the source of the cDNA or gDNA that made up the material.

Source study methods: The authors estimated nucleated cell counts from reference gene primer amplification. Clones were read by immunoSEQ multiplex PCR, and TCRdb kept only the in-frame ones, dropping some. The V and J calls and clone size were taken over from that table, and D and trimming were inferred from the DNA. The profile covers 200,000 to 300,000 clones, with roughly 80% appearing a single time and more than 8% taken by the ten largest. The clonotype was recovered from an elderly woman with acute or convalescent COVID-19. Sequences were obtained from peripheral blood.

For the CDR3, the DNA is TGCGCCAGCAGTGCCACCCCGGGTGAAAAACTGTTTTTT. Translated: CASSATPGEKLFF. The chain links TRBV5-1 to TRBJ1-4; unclear D gene. Germline loops: CDR1 SGHRS, CDR2 YFSETQ. With 5 bases removed from V and 7 bases from J, the gap between germline ends came to 12 bases. The CDR3 totals 13 residues.